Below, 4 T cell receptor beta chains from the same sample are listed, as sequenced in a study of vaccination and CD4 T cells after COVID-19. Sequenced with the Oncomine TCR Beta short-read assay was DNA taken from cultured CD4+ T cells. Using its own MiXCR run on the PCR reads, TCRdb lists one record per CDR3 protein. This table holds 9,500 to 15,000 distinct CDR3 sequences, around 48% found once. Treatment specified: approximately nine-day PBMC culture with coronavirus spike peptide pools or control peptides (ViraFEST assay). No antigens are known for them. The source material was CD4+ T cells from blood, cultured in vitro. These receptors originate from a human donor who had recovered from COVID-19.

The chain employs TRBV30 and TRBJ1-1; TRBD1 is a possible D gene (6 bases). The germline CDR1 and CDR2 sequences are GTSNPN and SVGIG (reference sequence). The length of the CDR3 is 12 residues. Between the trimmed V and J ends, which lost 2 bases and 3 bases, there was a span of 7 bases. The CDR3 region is CAWSQGYTEAFF. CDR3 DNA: TGTGCCTGGAGTCAGGGGTACACTGAAGCTTTCTTT.

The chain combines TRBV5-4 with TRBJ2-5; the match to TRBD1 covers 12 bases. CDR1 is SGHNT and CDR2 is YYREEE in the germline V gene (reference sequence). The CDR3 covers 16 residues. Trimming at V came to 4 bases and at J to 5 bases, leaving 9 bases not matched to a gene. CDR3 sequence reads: CASSPPGQGAWETQYF. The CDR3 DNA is TGTGCCAGCAGCCCGCCGGGACAGGGGGCGTGGGAGACCCAGTACTTC.

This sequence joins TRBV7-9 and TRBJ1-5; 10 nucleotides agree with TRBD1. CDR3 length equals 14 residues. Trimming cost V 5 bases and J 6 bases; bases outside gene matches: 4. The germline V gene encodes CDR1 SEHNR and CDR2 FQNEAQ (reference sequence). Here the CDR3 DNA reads TGTGCCAGCAGCCGGGGGACAGGGGCTCAGCCCCAGCATTTT. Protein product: CASSRGTGAQPQHF.

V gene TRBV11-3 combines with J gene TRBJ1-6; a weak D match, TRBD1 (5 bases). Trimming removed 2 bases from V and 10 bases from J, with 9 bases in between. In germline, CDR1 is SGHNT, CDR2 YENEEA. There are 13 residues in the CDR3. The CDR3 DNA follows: TGTGCCAGCAGCTTACAGGGTGGATCACCCCTCCACTTT. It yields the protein CASSLQGGSPLHF.